Listed below are T cell receptor beta chains from one sample, sequenced in a study of Ad26.COV2.S vaccination and SARS-CoV-2 variants. TCRdb keeps only in-frame clones here, not all; method: immunoSEQ multiplex PCR. The repertoire includes roughly 400,000 clones, about 88% of them detected once, and approximately 1.9% sits in the top ten. The sample consisted of peripheral blood, taken in a trial of Ad26.COV2.S vaccine versus placebo. The source of these receptors is a person between 18 and 60 years old who received the Ad26.COV2.S COVID-19 vaccine or a placebo. CDR3s include the opening cysteine and the closing phenylalanine or tryptophan. Each record gives: J gene, V gene, clone size, D gene, CDR3 DNA, CDR3 protein. D genes are given only for firm matches. Clone size is given for some rows only: seen once, a few or many times, or a class if the clone is expanded.

TRBJ2-7 TRBV2 . . TGTGCCAGGGGACCTCACTACGAGCAGTACTTC CARGPHYEQYF
TRBJ1-4 TRBV28 . TRBD1 TGTGCCAGCAGCCGTAGGGGGCTTGGGACTAATGAAAAACTGTTTTTT CASSRRGLGTNEKLFF
TRBJ2-2 TRBV4-1 . . TGCGCCAGCAGCCCCTTAGGTGGGGATACGTCGAACACCGGGGAGCTGTTTTTT CASSPLGGDTSNTGELFF
TRBJ1-2 TRBV15 . TRBD1 TGTGCCACCAGCGGGACAGGTGGTTCGGGGGGCTACACCTTC CATSGTGGSGGYTF
TRBJ2-2 TRBV27 . TRBD1 TGTGCCAGCAGTCCTTGGCCAGGGGGCGAGGTTAGCACCGGGGAGCTGTTTTTT CASSPWPGGEVSTGELFF
TRBJ2-1 TRBV29-1 . . TGCAGCGTCTCTAGATCTCCCCCCGAGCAGTTCTTC CSVSRSPPEQFF
TRBJ2-7 TRBV7-9 once . TGTGCCAGCAGCTTAAAGGTCTACGAGCAGTACTTC CASSLKVYEQYF
TRBJ2-3 TRBV2 . TRBD2 TGTGCCAGCAGTGGGGCGGGAGGGCCGAATACGCAGTATTTT CASSGAGGPNTQYF
TRBJ2-5 TRBV19 . TRBD2 TGTGCCAGTAGTAACAGCGGGAGGGCCCAAGAGACCCAGTACTTC CASSNSGRAQETQYF
TRBJ2-2 TRBV30 . . TGTGCCTGGACTCCAGGGTACGACACCGGGGAGCTGTTTTTT CAWTPGYDTGELFF
TRBJ2-7 TRBV11-2 . . TGTGCCAGCAGCGGGACAACCTCCTACGAGCAGTACTTC CASSGTTSYEQYF
TRBJ1-5 TRBV10-1 . . TGCGCCAGCAGTGAGTCCCCCGGGGGCGGTTTACATCAGCCCCAGCATTTT CASSESPGGGLHQPQHF
TRBJ1-6 TRBV7-2 . . TGTGCCAGCAGCCTCGGAGGGGGAGGATCACCCCTCCACTTT CASSLGGGGSPLHF
TRBJ2-2 TRBV24-1 . TRBD2 TGTGCCACCAGGGGGACTAGCGGAATCAACACCGGGGAGCTGTTTTTT CATRGTSGINTGELFF
TRBJ1-1 TRBV28 . . TGTGCCAGCAGTCTACACCTCCAGAACACTGAAGCTTTCTTT CASSLHLQNTEAFF
TRBJ2-1 TRBV9 . . TGTGCCAGCAGCGGGGGGTCTTACCAGGGGAATGAGCAGTTCTTC CASSGGSYQGNEQFF
TRBJ2-7 TRBV7-2 . . TGTGCCAGCAGCTCGGGGGGGACAGGGAGCTCCTACGAGCAGTACTTC CASSSGGTGSSYEQYF
TRBJ2-3 TRBV20-1 . TRBD2 TGCAGTGCTAGTCGGGCTAGCGGGAGGACAGATACGCAGTATTTT CSASRASGRTDTQYF
TRBJ2-1 TRBV5-8 . TRBD2 TGTGCCAGCAGCCCCGGGACTAGCGGGAGGGTACAATATGAGCAGTTCTTC CASSPGTSGRVQYEQFF
TRBJ1-1 TRBV28 . TRBD1 TGTGCCAGCAGTTTACAGGGACAGGGAACTGAAGCTTTCTTT CASSLQGQGTEAFF
TRBJ1-4 TRBV3-1/TRBV3-2 . TRBD1 TGTGCCAGCAGCCCCCCCCGGACAGGGGTTGAAAAACTGTTTTTT CASSPPRTGVEKLFF
TRBJ1-1 TRBV6-4 . TRBD1 TGTGCCAGCACAGGGGGACAGCCACACACTGAAGCTTTCTTT CASTGGQPHTEAFF
TRBJ2-4 TRBV11-2 . . TGTGCCAGCAGCTTACTACGAGGGCCCTTAGGCAAAAACATTCAGTACTTC CASSLLRGPLGKNIQYF
TRBJ2-7 TRBV6-1 . . TGTGCCAGCAGTGAATGGGGCTCCACCTCCTACGAGCAGTACTTC CASSEWGSTSYEQYF
TRBJ2-7 TRBV28 . TRBD1 TGTGCCAGCAGTTTACAGGGGGCCTACGAGCAGTACTTC CASSLQGAYEQYF
TRBJ1-2 TRBV27 . TRBD1 TGTGCCAGCAGACCAATCCCCGGGACAGGGTCCTTCTATGGCTACACCTTC CASRPIPGTGSFYGYTF
TRBJ2-3 TRBV6-4 . TRBD2 TGTGCCAGCAGTGAGCGGGAGGGCACAGATACGCAGTATTTT CASSEREGTDTQYF
TRBJ2-2 TRBV5-1 . . TGCGCCAGTCGGGACACCGGGGCTTCCCAGCTGTTTTTT CASRDTGASQLFF
TRBJ1-2 TRBV5-6 . TRBD1 TGTGCCAGCAGCCGACAGGGCCTAAACTATGGCTACACCTTC CASSRQGLNYGYTF
TRBJ1-3 TRBV4-1 . . TGCGCCAGCAGCCAAGAGGGGGCCGGCGCGAGCACCATATATTTT CASSQEGAGASTIYF
TRBJ2-2 TRBV29-1 . . TGCAGCGTTGAAGAGATGGAACTGAACACCGGGGAGCTGTTTTTT CSVEEMELNTGELFF
TRBJ2-5 TRBV6-2/TRBV6-3 . . TGTGCCAGCAGTTATGATTGGACCCAGTACTTC CASSYDWTQYF
TRBJ2-2 TRBV7-3 . . TGTGCCAGCAGCGCCCCCGGGACGGGACAGAACACCGGGGAGCTGTTTTTT CASSAPGTGQNTGELFF
TRBJ1-6 TRBV5-1 . . TGCGCCAGCAGCCCGGACCCTAATTCACCCCTCCACTTT CASSPDPNSPLHF
TRBJ1-1 TRBV4-2 many . TGTGCCAGCAGCCTGATAGGGGGAAACACTGAAGCTTTCTTT CASSLIGGNTEAFF
TRBJ1-3 TRBV28 . TRBD1 TGTGCCAGCAGCTCTTCTGGACAGGGTGAAAACACCATATATTTT CASSSSGQGENTIYF
TRBJ1-2 TRBV28 . TRBD1 TGTGCCAGCAGTCCCTGGGACAGAACTACTAACTATGGCTACACCTTC CASSPWDRTTNYGYTF
TRBJ2-7 TRBV19 once TRBD1 TGTGCCAGTACCGGGACAGGGGGGTACGAGCAGTACTTC CASTGTGGYEQYF
TRBJ2-7 TRBV6-5 . . TGTGCCAGCAGTCCAGCCTGGAGGCTCTACGAGCAGTACTTC CASSPAWRLYEQYF
TRBJ2-7 TRBV28 . TRBD1 TGTGCCAGCAGTTCAGAGTTGGACAGGGTCAACGAGCAGTACTTC CASSSELDRVNEQYF
TRBJ1-2 TRBV12-3/TRBV12-4 . . TGTGCCAGCAGCCCTACAGGGAACTATGGCTACACCTTC CASSPTGNYGYTF
TRBJ2-2 TRBV7-2 . . TGTGCCAGCAGCCCCTTTCTCAGCGGGAACACCGGGGAGCTGTTTTTT CASSPFLSGNTGELFF